The rows below give T cell receptor beta chains drawn from one sample of a study of blood T cells in healthy people across ages. TCRdb re-derived calls from the 5' RACE reads in MiXCR, one entry per CDR3 protein. This sample yields around 800,000 distinct CDR3 sequences, of which less than 60% are seen a single time; 15% to 20% belongs to the top ten. The sample taken for sequencing was blood. These receptors all stem from a man older than 75 in good health. The CDR3 runs from the conserved cysteine through the conserved F or W. The D gene is left open where the match is weak. The listing skips clone size in some rows; elsewhere it reads once, few, many or a size class.

V gene	J gene	clone size	D gene	CDR3 DNA	CDR3 protein
TRBV5-1	TRBJ2-5	NA	NA	TGCGCCAGCAGCTTGGCAGGCCGGTCGGAGACCCAGTACTTC	CASSLAGRSETQYF
TRBV28	TRBJ1-5	NA	NA	TGTGCCAGCAGTCGGAGGGCAGGGACGGGGCAGCCCCAGCATTTT	CASSRRAGTGQPQHF
TRBV5-1	TRBJ2-5	NA	TRBD2	TGCGCCAGCACCGCGGGGGGCGAGTCGTCAGAGACCCAGTACTTC	CASTAGGESSETQYF
TRBV6-1	TRBJ2-7	NA	NA	TGTGCCAGCAGTGAAATCTCGGGACCCTGGTTTGGAGAGCAGTACTTC	CASSEISGPWFGEQYF
TRBV5-6	TRBJ1-2	few	NA	TGTGCCAGCAGCTGGTCGGGGACGGGACGCTACACCTTC	CASSWSGTGRYTF
TRBV11-2	TRBJ2-2	few	TRBD2	TGTGCCAGCAGCTTAAACCCTAGCGGGAGAGAGGAGGAGCTGTTTTTT	CASSLNPSGREEELFF
TRBV30	TRBJ2-5	NA	NA	TGTGCCTGGAGTGTACTAGTAGTGGAGACCCAGTACTTC	CAWSVLVVETQYF
TRBV6-1	TRBJ2-1	once	NA	TGTGCCAGCATCGAGGGTCCTTCTAACTTCTACAATGAGCAGTTCTTC	CASIEGPSNFYNEQFF
TRBV18	TRBJ2-7	few	NA	TGTGCCAGCTCACCTACGGACGGGAGCTACGAGCAGTACTTC	CASSPTDGSYEQYF
TRBV12-3/TRBV12-4	TRBJ2-1	many	TRBD2	TGTGCCAGCAGTTTAGGGCGGGAGGAATCGGGCGGTGAGCAGTTCTTC	CASSLGREESGGEQFF
TRBV30	TRBJ2-7	NA	TRBD1	TGTGCCTGGAGTGTAATAGGGACAGGGAACGAGCAGTACTTC	CAWSVIGTGNEQYF
TRBV5-1	TRBJ2-3	many	NA	TGTGCCAGCAGCCAGGGACTCGGCACAGATACGCAGTATTTT	CASSQGLGTDTQYF
TRBV2	TRBJ2-3	few	TRBD2	TGTGCCAGCAGCCCGACTAGCGTCACAGATACGCAGTATTTT	CASSPTSVTDTQYF
TRBV12-3/TRBV12-4	TRBJ2-7	NA	TRBD1	TGTGCCAGCAGTTTAGGCGGACAGGGGCCCCGAGGCGAGCAGTACTTC	CASSLGGQGPRGEQYF
TRBV7-3	TRBJ1-2	NA	NA	TGTGCCAGCAGCCCCCAATACGATAGCTATGGCTACACCTTC	CASSPQYDSYGYTF
TRBV7-9	TRBJ1-6	NA	NA	TGTGCCAGCAGCTCCCCCAGGATCTCCTATAATTCACCCCTCCACTTT	CASSSPRISYNSPLHF
TRBV20-1	TRBJ2-1	few	TRBD2	TGCAGTAAGAGCGGGAGGGGTTTGAATGAGCAGTTCTTC	CSKSGRGLNEQFF
TRBV6-6	TRBJ1-1	NA	NA	TGTGCCAGCACCGACCGGGGGCACACTGAAGCTTTCTTT	CASTDRGHTEAFF
TRBV2	TRBJ2-7	NA	TRBD2	TGTGCCAGCAGTGAAGGGGCTAGCGGGAGCTCCTACGAGCAGTACTTC	CASSEGASGSSYEQYF
TRBV12-3/TRBV12-4	TRBJ1-2	few	NA	TGTGCCAGCAGGATTCCGGGGGGCACAGGGAACTATGGCTACACCTTC	CASRIPGGTGNYGYTF
TRBV4-2	TRBJ2-4	few	TRBD2	TGTGCCAGCAGCCAAGATCTGGGGGAGGGCCGGTTAAACATTCAGTACTTC	CASSQDLGEGRLNIQYF
TRBV29-1	TRBJ1-2	many	NA	TGCAGCGTTGAAATTAGGGGAGACTATGGCTACACCTTC	CSVEIRGDYGYTF
TRBV28	TRBJ2-7	few	NA	TGTGCCAGCAATCCCACCAGGGATTCCTACGAGCAGTACTTC	CASNPTRDSYEQYF
TRBV25-1	TRBJ2-7	NA	NA	TGTGCCAGCAGCCCCTGGACGGACTCCTACGAGCAGTACTTC	CASSPWTDSYEQYF
TRBV29-1	TRBJ1-4	few	NA	TGCAGCGTTGACCGTGGAGAAAAACTGTTTTTT	CSVDRGEKLFF
TRBV28	TRBJ1-2	NA	NA	TGTGCCAGCAGTTTATATGGACAGACTAACTATGGCTACACCTTC	CASSLYGQTNYGYTF
TRBV28	TRBJ2-1	NA	NA	TGTGCCAGCAGCAATGGGGGAGGCTACAATGAGCAGTTCTTC	CASSNGGGYNEQFF
TRBV18	TRBJ2-5	NA	NA	TGTGCCAGCTCATCGGACCTCCAAGAGACCCAGTACTTC	CASSSDLQETQYF
TRBV7-9	TRBJ1-1	NA	TRBD1	TGTGCCAGCAGCCAAGACAGGGGAATGAACACTGAAGCTTTCTTT	CASSQDRGMNTEAFF
TRBV28	TRBJ1-1	once	NA	TGTGCCAGCAGCTGGGCCGCGGTAGTGAACACTGAAGCTTTCTTT	CASSWAAVVNTEAFF
TRBV20-1	TRBJ2-7	once	TRBD2	TGCAGTGCGCACTCAAGCGGGAGTTTCAACGAGCAGTACTTC	CSAHSSGSFNEQYF
TRBV7-2	TRBJ1-6	NA	NA	TGTGCCAGCAGCCCTACCGGGACACAGATTTTTTCACCCCTCCACTTT	CASSPTGTQIFSPLHF
TRBV5-1	TRBJ2-3	NA	TRBD1	TGCGCCAGCAGCTCGGGACAGGGGATAAGAACGCAGTATTTT	CASSSGQGIRTQYF
TRBV6-5	TRBJ2-1	NA	NA	TGTGCCAGCACTCCGGATGAGCAGTTCTTC	CASTPDEQFF
TRBV4-1	TRBJ2-5	NA	NA	TGCGCCAGCAGCCCCCAACAGGCCACCGGGGAGACCCAGTACTTC	CASSPQQATGETQYF
TRBV14	TRBJ2-1	NA	TRBD1	TGTGCCAGCAGCCAAGCCGCCGGGACAGAAAGGTTCTTC	CASSQAAGTERFF
TRBV7-2	TRBJ2-3	NA	NA	TGTGTCAGCAGCTCACCAACCGATAGCACAGATACGCAGTATTTT	CVSSSPTDSTDTQYF
TRBV5-8	TRBJ2-4	few	NA	TGTGCCAGCAGCCCTCTAGGGACCCTAGCCAAAAACATTCAGTACTTC	CASSPLGTLAKNIQYF
TRBV9	TRBJ2-1	few	NA	TGTGCCAGCAGCGTTCAGGCCAGCTCCTACAATGAGCAGTTCTTC	CASSVQASSYNEQFF
TRBV5-1	TRBJ2-7	NA	NA	TGCGCCAGCAGCTTGACCCCCTCTAGCAGCGAGCAGTACTTC	CASSLTPSSSEQYF
TRBV18	TRBJ2-7	NA	NA	TGTGCCAGCTCACCCTTTAGCATTGAGCAGGACTACGAGCAGTACTTC	CASSPFSIEQDYEQYF
TRBV6-2/TRBV6-3	TRBJ2-4	NA	TRBD2	TGTGCCAGCAGTTACGCGGGGGTAGCCAAAAACATTCAGTACTTC	CASSYAGVAKNIQYF
TRBV29-1	TRBJ1-1	NA	NA	TGCAGCGCCGTCGACGGTGTATGGAACACTGAAGCTTTCTTT	CSAVDGVWNTEAFF
TRBV25-1	TRBJ2-7	NA	NA	TGTACCAGCAGTGTGACAGAGAGTGCCTACGAGCAGTACTTC	CTSSVTESAYEQYF
TRBV11-3	TRBJ2-1	few	TRBD2	TGTGCCAGCAGCTTACGGCGGGAGGCGTACAATGAGCAGTTCTTC	CASSLRREAYNEQFF
TRBV28	TRBJ2-7	NA	TRBD1	TGTGCCAGCAGTCCCGCCGGGGACAGGTACTACGAGCAGTACTTC	CASSPAGDRYYEQYF
TRBV27	TRBJ2-1	few	NA	TGTGCCAGCAGTCGAGGGGTAACGGGAGTCAATGAGCAGTTCTTC	CASSRGVTGVNEQFF
TRBV7-8	TRBJ1-2	few	TRBD1	TGTGCCAGCAGCCCTAGCCTACCGACAGGGTTGAACTATGGCTACACCTTC	CASSPSLPTGLNYGYTF
TRBV12-3/TRBV12-4	TRBJ2-6	NA	NA	TGTGCCAGCAGTTTGGGGGATAGCTCTGGGGCCAACGTCCTGACTTTC	CASSLGDSSGANVLTF
TRBV20-1	TRBJ2-5	few	NA	TGCAGTGCTAGAGAAGGAGGACAGCAAGAGACCCAGTACTTC	CSAREGGQQETQYF
TRBV7-2	TRBJ2-3	few	NA	TGTGCCAGCAGCTTAGTGTTGACGGGGGCAGATACGCAGTATTTT	CASSLVLTGADTQYF
TRBV2	TRBJ2-5	NA	TRBD1	TGTGCCAGCAGGCCAACAGGGGGAGGAGAGACCCAGTACTTC	CASRPTGGGETQYF
TRBV11-1	TRBJ2-5	NA	NA	TGTGCCAGCAGCTTACGGTTCGGACAAGAGACCCAGTACTTC	CASSLRFGQETQYF
TRBV4-2	TRBJ2-1	few	NA	TGTGCCAGCAGCCAAGAAACTATCCCGCCCGGGAATGAGCAGTTCTTC	CASSQETIPPGNEQFF